This T cell receptor (beta chain) was observed in a study of blood T cell repertoires in COVID-19. Overall study context: Sites in the United States, Italy and Spain provided acute and convalescent COVID-19 samples.

Sequencing was performed with immunoSEQ multiplex PCR; in TCRdb, only in-frame clones are kept and a portion is missing. The sample has around 80,000 clones; about 80% are singletons. Germline V gives CDR1 SGHNT, CDR2 YYREEE (reference sequence). The length of the CDR3 is 14 residues. V gave up 5 bases and J gave up 2 bases; unmatched junction bases: 6. This TCR was recovered from a man in his fifties or sixties with active or convalescent COVID-19. Sequenced input: peripheral blood. The chain uses TRBV5-4 and TRBJ2-7, with TRBD1 matching over 8 bases. CDR3 amino acids: CASSSGTGTYEQYF. In nucleotides, the CDR3 is TGTGCCAGCAGTTCCGGGACAGGTACCTACGAGCAGTACTTC.